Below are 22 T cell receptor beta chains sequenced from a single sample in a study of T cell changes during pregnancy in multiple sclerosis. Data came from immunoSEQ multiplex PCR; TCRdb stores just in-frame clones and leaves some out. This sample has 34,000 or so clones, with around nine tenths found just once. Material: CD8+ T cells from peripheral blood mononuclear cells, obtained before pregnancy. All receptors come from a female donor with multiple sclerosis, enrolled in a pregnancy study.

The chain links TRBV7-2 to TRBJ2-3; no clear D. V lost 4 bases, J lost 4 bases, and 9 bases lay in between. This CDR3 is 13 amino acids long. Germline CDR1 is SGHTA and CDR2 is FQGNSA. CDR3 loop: CASSSVTPDTQYF. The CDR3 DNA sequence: TGTGCCAGCAGCTCAGTAACACCAGATACGCAGTATTTT.

DNA for the CDR3: TGTGCCAGCAGCGTAGTAAGTCTAGCGGGAGGGCCGGATGAGACCCAGTACTTC. It is translated as CASSVVSLAGGPDETQYF. The J gene is TRBJ2-5, the V gene TRBV9; 12 nucleotides agree with TRBD2. Unmatched junction bases numbered 11, after V lost 0 bases and J lost 5 bases. The CDR3 has 18 amino acids. Germline V lookup: CDR1 SGDLS, CDR2 YYNGEE.

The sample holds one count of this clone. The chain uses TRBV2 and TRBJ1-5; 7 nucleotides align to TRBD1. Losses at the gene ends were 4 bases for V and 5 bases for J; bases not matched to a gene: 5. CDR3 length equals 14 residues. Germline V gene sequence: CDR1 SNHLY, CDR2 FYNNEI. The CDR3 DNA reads TGTGCCAGCAGTGGAGAGACAGGGTATCAGCCCCAGCATTTT. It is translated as CASSGETGYQPQHF.

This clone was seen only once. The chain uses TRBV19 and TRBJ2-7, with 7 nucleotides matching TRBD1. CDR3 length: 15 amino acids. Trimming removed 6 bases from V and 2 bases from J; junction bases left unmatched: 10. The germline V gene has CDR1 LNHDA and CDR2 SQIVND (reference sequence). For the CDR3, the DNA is TGTGCCAGTAGCCTTACAGGGGCCTTGACCTACGAGCAGTACTTC. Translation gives CASSLTGALTYEQYF.

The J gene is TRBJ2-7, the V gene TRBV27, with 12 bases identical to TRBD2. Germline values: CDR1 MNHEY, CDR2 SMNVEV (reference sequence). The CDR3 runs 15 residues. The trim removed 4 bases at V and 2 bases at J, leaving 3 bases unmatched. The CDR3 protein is CASSWTSGETYEQYF. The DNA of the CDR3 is TGTGCCAGCAGTTGGACTAGCGGGGAGACCTACGAGCAGTACTTC.

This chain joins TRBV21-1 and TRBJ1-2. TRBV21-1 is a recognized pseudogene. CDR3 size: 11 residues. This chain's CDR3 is CASSKEDGYTF. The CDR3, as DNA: TGTGCCAGCAGCAAGGAGGATGGCTACACCTTC.

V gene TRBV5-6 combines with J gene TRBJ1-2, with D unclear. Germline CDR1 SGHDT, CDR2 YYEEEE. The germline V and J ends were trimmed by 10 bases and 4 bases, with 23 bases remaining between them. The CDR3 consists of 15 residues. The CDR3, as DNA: TGTGCCTCCGGGGAAAGACGGGTGGAGATCTATGGCTACACCTTC. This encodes CASGERRVEIYGYTF.

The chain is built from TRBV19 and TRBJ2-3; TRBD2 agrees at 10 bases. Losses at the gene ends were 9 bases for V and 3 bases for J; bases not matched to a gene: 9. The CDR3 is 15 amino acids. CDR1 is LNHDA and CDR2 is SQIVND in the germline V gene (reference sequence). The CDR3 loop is CASRGTSAPTDTQYF. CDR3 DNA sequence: TGTGCCAGCCGGGGGACTAGCGCACCGACAGATACGCAGTATTTT.

The CDR3 loop is CASSQEVGGAFNEQFF. The DNA of the CDR3 is TGTGCCAGCAGCCAAGAAGTCGGGGGGGCCTTCAATGAGCAGTTCTTC. The J gene is TRBJ2-1, the V gene TRBV4-2; 8 nucleotides line up with TRBD2. Germline V gene data show CDR1 as LGHNA and CDR2 as YNFKEQ. This CDR3 spans 16 amino acids. J was trimmed by 6 bases and V by 0 bases; bases with no gene match: 7.

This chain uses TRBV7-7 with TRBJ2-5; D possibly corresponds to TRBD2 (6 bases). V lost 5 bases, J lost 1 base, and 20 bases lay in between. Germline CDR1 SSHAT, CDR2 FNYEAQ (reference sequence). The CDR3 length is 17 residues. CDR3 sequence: CASSPRVGSGPQETQYF. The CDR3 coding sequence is TGTGCCAGCAGCCCCCGGGTGGGTAGCGGACCCCAAGAGACCCAGTACTTC.

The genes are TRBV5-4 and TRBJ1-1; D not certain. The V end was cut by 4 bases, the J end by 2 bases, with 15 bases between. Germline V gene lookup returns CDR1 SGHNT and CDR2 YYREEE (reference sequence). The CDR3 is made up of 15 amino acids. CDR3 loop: CASSLWGGTNTEAFF. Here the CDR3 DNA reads TGTGCCAGCAGCCTCTGGGGAGGAACAAACACTGAAGCTTTCTTT.

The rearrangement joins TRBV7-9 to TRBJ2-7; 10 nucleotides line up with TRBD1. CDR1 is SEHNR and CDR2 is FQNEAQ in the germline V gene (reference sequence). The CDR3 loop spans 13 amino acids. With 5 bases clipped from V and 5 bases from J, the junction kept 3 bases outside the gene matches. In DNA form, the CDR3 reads TGTGCCAGCAGCGGACAGGGGGGCCACGAGCAGTACTTC. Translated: CASSGQGGHEQYF.

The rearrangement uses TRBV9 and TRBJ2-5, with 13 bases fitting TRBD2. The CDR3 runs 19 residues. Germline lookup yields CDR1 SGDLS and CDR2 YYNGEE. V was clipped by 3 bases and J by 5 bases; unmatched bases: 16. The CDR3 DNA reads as TGTGCCAGCAGCGGTCAACATACCGGGACTAGCGGGGATGGGGAGACCCAGTACTTC. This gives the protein CASSGQHTGTSGDGETQYF.

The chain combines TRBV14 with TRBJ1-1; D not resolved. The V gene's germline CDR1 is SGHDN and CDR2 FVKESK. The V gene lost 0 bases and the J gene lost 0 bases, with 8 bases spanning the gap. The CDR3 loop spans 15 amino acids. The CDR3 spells CASSQETGMNTEAFF. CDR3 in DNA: TGTGCCAGCAGCCAAGAGACGGGTATGAACACTGAAGCTTTCTTT. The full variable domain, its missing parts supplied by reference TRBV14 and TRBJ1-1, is EAGVTQFPSHSVIEKGQTVTLRCDPISGHDNLYWYRRVMGKEIKFLLHFVKESKQDESGMPNNRFLAERTGGTYSTLKVQPAELEDSGVYFCASSQETGMNTEAFFGQGTRLTVV.

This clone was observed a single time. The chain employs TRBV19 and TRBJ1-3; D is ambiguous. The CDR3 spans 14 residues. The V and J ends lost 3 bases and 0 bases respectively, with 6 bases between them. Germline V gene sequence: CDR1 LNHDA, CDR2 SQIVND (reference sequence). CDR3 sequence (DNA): TGTGCCAGTAGTATGCGCGTCTCTGGAAACACCATATATTTT. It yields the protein CASSMRVSGNTIYF.

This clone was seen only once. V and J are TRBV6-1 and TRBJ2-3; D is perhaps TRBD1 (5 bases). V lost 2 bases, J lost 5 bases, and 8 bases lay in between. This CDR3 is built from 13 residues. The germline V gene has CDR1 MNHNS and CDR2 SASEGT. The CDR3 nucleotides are TGTGCCAGCAGTGAACTAGGGGTAGATACGCAGTATTTT. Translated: CASSELGVDTQYF.

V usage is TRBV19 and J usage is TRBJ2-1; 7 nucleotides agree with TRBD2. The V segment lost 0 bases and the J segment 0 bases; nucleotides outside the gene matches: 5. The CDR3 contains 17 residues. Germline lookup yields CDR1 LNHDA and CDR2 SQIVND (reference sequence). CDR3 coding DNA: TGTGCCAGTAGTATAGATGCGGGCGGGAGCTCCTACAATGAGCAGTTCTTC. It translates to CASSIDAGGSSYNEQFF.

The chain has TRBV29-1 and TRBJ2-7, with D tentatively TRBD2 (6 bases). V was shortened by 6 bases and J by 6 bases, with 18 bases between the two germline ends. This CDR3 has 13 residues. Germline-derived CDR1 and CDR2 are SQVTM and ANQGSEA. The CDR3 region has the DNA TGCAGCGTGGGTGGGGGAGGTTGGGCCGAGCAGTACTTC. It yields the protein CSVGGGGWAEQYF.

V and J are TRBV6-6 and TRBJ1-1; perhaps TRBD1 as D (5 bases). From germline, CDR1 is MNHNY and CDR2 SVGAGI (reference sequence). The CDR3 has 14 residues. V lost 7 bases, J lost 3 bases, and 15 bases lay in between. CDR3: CASTQEGRDTEAFF. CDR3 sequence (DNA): TGTGCCAGCACCCAAGAGGGGAGGGACACTGAAGCTTTCTTT.

The CDR3 region is CASSVAIQGGNYGYTF. CDR3 bases: TGTGCCAGCAGCGTAGCTATCCAGGGAGGGAACTATGGCTACACCTTC. The V gene is TRBV9, the J gene TRBJ1-2; D perhaps matches TRBD1 (5 bases). The germline V and J ends were trimmed by 0 bases and 2 bases, with 14 bases remaining between them. The CDR3 runs 16 residues. The germline V gene encodes CDR1 SGDLS and CDR2 YYNGEE.

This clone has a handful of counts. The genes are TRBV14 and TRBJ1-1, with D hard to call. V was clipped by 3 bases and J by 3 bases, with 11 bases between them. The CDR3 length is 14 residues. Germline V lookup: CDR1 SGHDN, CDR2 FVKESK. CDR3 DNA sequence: TGTGCCAGCAGCCATCCACAGAACTACACTGAAGCTTTCTTT. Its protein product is CASSHPQNYTEAFF.

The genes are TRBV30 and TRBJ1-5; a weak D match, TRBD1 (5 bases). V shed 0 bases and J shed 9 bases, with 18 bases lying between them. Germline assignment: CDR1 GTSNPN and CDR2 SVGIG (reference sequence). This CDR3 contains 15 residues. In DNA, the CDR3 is TGTGCCTGGAGTGTAAGGGGAAAGTTCTTATGGCCCCAGCATTTT. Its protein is CAWSVRGKFLWPQHF.